These 25 T cell receptor beta chains share one sample of origin, sequenced in a study of PD-1 blockade in classical Hodgkin lymphoma (dated by TCRdb to 2020 to 2022). The receptor library was made with the immunoSEQ multiplex PCR assay. TCRdb provides this immuneACCESS table in a form limited to in-frame rearrangements. Some clones are lacking; in checked studies, under half of them reflect an unresolved V gene, and why the rest are absent is not known. The sample table records 21,000 or so clones; about 80% of these occur just once. The ten most abundant clones make up around a sixth of the sample. The time point label on this specimen signifies: cycle 2 day 1 (C2D1) of nivolumab. Every trial patient had relapsed following autologous stem cell transplantation, and prior brentuximab vedotin exposure was what differed among cohorts A, B and C. The sequences come from peripheral blood mononuclear cells (PBMCs), collected before the second cycle of nivolumab. These receptors were taken from a human donor with classical Hodgkin lymphoma.

The rearrangement joins TRBV29-1 to TRBJ2-3; TRBD2 matches at 7 bases. Germline V gene data show CDR1 as SQVTM and CDR2 as ANQGSEA. The ends lost 4 bases at V and 0 bases at J; junction bases unmatched: 7. The CDR3 has 15 amino acids. The CDR3 protein is CSVAGGGTSTDTQYF. As DNA, the CDR3 is TGCAGCGTTGCGGGCGGGGGAACTAGCACAGATACGCAGTATTTT.

V and J are TRBV7-8 and TRBJ2-1, with 8 bases matching TRBD2. V dropped 7 bases and J dropped 6; count of bases not matched to a gene: 5. This CDR3 contains 13 residues. CDR1 is SGHVS, CDR2 FQNEAQ, per germline. CDR3 sequence (DNA): TGTGCCAGCAAAAAGCGGGGGTCCAATGAGCAGTTCTTC. This encodes CASKKRGSNEQFF.

The chain couples TRBV2 to TRBJ2-2, with D possibly matching TRBD1 (5 bases). V was shortened by 6 bases and J by 5 bases, with 16 bases between the two germline ends. CDR3 length: 15 residues. Germline values: CDR1 SNHLY, CDR2 FYNNEI. Here the CDR3 DNA reads TGTGCCAGCAGAGAACAGACAGTAGGGACCGGGGAGCTGTTTTTT. Translated: CASREQTVGTGELFF.

This clone was picked up a small number of times. It is likely a read error, because the conserved phenylalanine at the end of the CDR3 is missing. Because the CDR3's place on the DNA is in doubt, the DNA is left out and the CDR3 is given as listed by TCRdb. The chain employs TRBV11-2 and TRBJ1-6; the table's D gene call, TRBD1, was not cross checked with the DNA. From germline, CDR1 is SGHAT and CDR2 FQNNGV. Ends included, the CDR3 has 8 residues. CDR3 sequence: CASSPDKV.

The chain combines TRBV28 with TRBJ2-7; no clear D gene. There are 16 residues in the CDR3. CDR1 and CDR2 (germline): MDHEN, SYDVKM. Trimming removed 3 bases at V and 2 bases at J, with 17 bases between. The CDR3 coding sequence is TGTGCCAGCAGTTTGGGTCTATCATCCGCTCCCTACGAGCAGTACGTC. This codes for CASSLGLSSAPYEQYV.

V usage is TRBV27 and J usage is TRBJ1-1; D not resolved. The V and J ends lost 4 bases and 8 bases respectively, with 14 bases between them. This CDR3 is 13 amino acids long. Germline assignment: CDR1 MNHEY and CDR2 SMNVEV (reference sequence). The CDR3 DNA follows: TGTGCCAGCAGTTCCCGCCCAGGCGTGGAAGCTTTCTTT. Translation: CASSSRPGVEAFF.

The rearrangement joins TRBV4-1 to TRBJ1-5; D gene unclear. Germline assignment: CDR1 MGHRA and CDR2 YSYEKL. V lost 0 bases and J lost 5, with 8 bases in between. The CDR3 contains 14 residues. For the CDR3, the DNA is TGCGCCAGCAGCCAAGACGATGGTTATCAGCCCCAGCATTTT. Residues: CASSQDDGYQPQHF.

The chain couples TRBV11-2 to TRBJ2-7; 8 bases line up with TRBD1. V lost 5 bases and J lost 3; bases outside the gene matches: 9. Germline V gives CDR1 SGHAT, CDR2 FQNNGV. This CDR3 has 15 amino acids. The DNA of the CDR3 is TGTGCCAGCAGCGTAACAGGGGGAGGCGACTACGAGCAGTACGTC. This codes for CASSVTGGGDYEQYV.

The chain employs TRBV4-1 and TRBJ1-5; D possibly corresponds to TRBD1 (5 bases). CDR1 is MGHRA and CDR2 is YSYEKL in the germline V gene. The germline V and J ends were trimmed by 0 bases and 9 bases, with 21 bases remaining between them. The CDR3 has 17 residues. CDR3 sequence reads: CASSQDWGGGQFRPQHF. Written as DNA, the CDR3 is TGCGCCAGCAGCCAAGATTGGGGGGGAGGCCAGTTTCGGCCCCAGCATTTT.

This sequence joins TRBV5-1 and TRBJ1-4; D might be TRBD1 (6 bases). This CDR3 comprises 14 residues. The germline V gene has CDR1 SGHRS and CDR2 YFSETQ. V was trimmed by 4 bases and J by 7 bases, leaving 14 bases between them. The CDR3, as DNA: TGCGCCAGCAGCCGAACAGGGCAGGGTGAAAAACTGTTTTTT. This encodes CASSRTGQGEKLFF.

The chain couples TRBV21-1 to TRBJ2-3; the table's D call TRBD2 went unverified against the DNA. TRBV21-1 is shown as a pseudogene. CDR3 length equals 12 residues. In DNA, the CDR3 is TGTGCCGGCTCGGGGGGAGTGGATACGCAGTATTTT. Residues: CAGSGGVDTQYF.

This clone was recorded a few times. The genes are TRBV5-1 and TRBJ2-2; 12 bases align to TRBD2. Losses at the gene ends were 2 bases for V and 5 bases for J; bases not matched to a gene: 13. The CDR3 runs 19 residues. Germline V CDR1 and CDR2: SGHRS, YFSETQ. CDR3: CASSFTSGRRFRGTGELFF. The CDR3 coding sequence is TGCGCCAGCAGCTTTACTAGCGGGAGGCGTTTCCGGGGTACCGGGGAGCTGTTTTTT.

This chain joins TRBV7-6 and TRBJ2-5; TRBD2 matches at 10 bases. CDR1 and CDR2 (germline): SGHVS, FNYEAQ. The length of the CDR3 is 18 residues. The junction had 17 bases not matched to a gene; V was cut back by 5 bases and J by 5 bases. The CDR3 nucleotides are TGTGCCAGCAGCCTCCATCCCCCAAGCGGGAGGGATAAGGAGACCCAGTACTTC. Protein: CASSLHPPSGRDKETQYF.

This sequence joins TRBV19 and TRBJ1-1; D remains unclear. Germline V gives CDR1 LNHDA, CDR2 SQIVND (reference sequence). This CDR3 is 14 amino acids long. V was shortened by 1 base and J by 1 base, with 7 bases between the two germline ends. The CDR3 loop is CASSIVAANTEAFF. The CDR3 coding sequence is TGTGCCAGTAGTATAGTAGCCGCGAACACTGAAGCTTTCTTT.

This chain joins TRBV6-1 and TRBJ1-2; D remains unclear. V was trimmed by 0 bases and J by 2 bases, leaving 25 bases between them. Germline V gene data show CDR1 as MNHNS and CDR2 as SASEGT. There are 20 residues in the CDR3. CDR3 bases: TGTGCCAGCAGTGAAGCGCGTCCTTTTTTAAACTATCTTTTAAACTATGGCTACACCTTC. Amino acids: CASSEARPFLNYLLNYGYTF.

The chain recombines TRBV5-4 with TRBJ2-7; no clear D. Germline V gives CDR1 SGHNT, CDR2 YYREEE (reference sequence). Trimming pared 0 bases from V and 1 base from J, leaving 14 bases between. The CDR3 is 16 amino acids. The CDR3 DNA sequence: TGTGCCAGCAGCTTGGAATTCGGCTTACGGTCCTACGAGCAGTACGTC. Translating gives CASSLEFGLRSYEQYV.

The CDR3 DNA reads as TGTGCCAGTACCGCGATCTATAGCGGGTCCTACAATGAGCAGTTCTTC. As protein: CASTAIYSGSYNEQFF. This chain joins TRBV19 and TRBJ2-1, with 7 bases matching TRBD2. Unmatched junction bases numbered 10, after V lost 7 bases and J lost 1 base. The CDR3 sequence is 16 residues long. Per the germline V gene, CDR1 is LNHDA and CDR2 is SQIVND (reference sequence).

V is TRBV18 and J is TRBJ1-4; D uncertain. Germline CDR1 reads KGHSH; CDR2 reads LQKENI. Trimming took off 0 bases at V and 12 bases at J, with 11 bases between the two ends. The CDR3 runs to 13 residues. Here the CDR3 DNA reads TGTGCCAGCTCACCACCATTTCTGAGGGAACTGTTTTTT. It specifies CASSPPFLRELFF.

For this clone: The junction differs from germline at one of its ends, possibly a read error. Other nucleotide sequences from this sample produce the same CDR3. The chain uses TRBV10-1 and TRBJ2-5; D might be TRBD2 (6 bases). The CDR3 spans 10 residues. Per the germline V gene, CDR1 is WNHNN and CDR2 is SYGVQD (reference sequence). In DNA form, the CDR3 reads TGTACCCGGACTGGCGGGGCCCAGTACTTC. Residues: CTRTGGAQYF.

The V and J genes are TRBV7-9 and TRBJ1-5, with unresolved D. The CDR3 spans 13 residues. V was cut by 5 bases and J by 4 bases, with 9 bases left in between. CDR1 is SEHNR, CDR2 FQNEAQ, per germline (reference sequence). In nucleotides, the CDR3 is TGTGCCAGCAGCGTTCACCTAAATCAGCCCCAGCATTTT. Amino acids: CASSVHLNQPQHF.

V and J are TRBV19 and TRBJ2-2; 11 positions match TRBD2. Germline-derived CDR1 and CDR2 are LNHDA and SQIVND (reference sequence). The CDR3 runs to 19 residues. Germline trimming cut 3 bases from V and 0 bases from J; bases unmatched to any gene: 9. For the CDR3, the DNA is TGTGCCAGTAGTATGATAATCCTAGCGGGAGGAACGAACACCGGGGAGCTGTTTTTT. Amino acids: CASSMIILAGGTNTGELFF.

The gene calls are TRBV6-5 and TRBJ2-3; D possibly matches TRBD1 or TRBD2 (5 bases each). This CDR3 comprises 15 residues. V lost 6 bases and J 1 base, leaving 14 bases between the germline ends. Germline V CDR1 and CDR2: MNHEY, SVGAGI. CDR3 loop: CASRLLGTGTDTQYF. Here the CDR3 DNA reads TGTGCCAGCAGGCTCTTAGGGACCGGCACAGATACGCAGTATTTT.

This sequence joins TRBV7-8 and TRBJ1-2; D is unresolved. CDR1 is SGHVS, CDR2 FQNEAQ, per germline. V gave up 5 bases and J gave up 2 bases, with 12 bases separating them. The length of the CDR3 is 14 residues. The CDR3 region has the DNA TGTGCCAGCAGCCCCAACGAGGGAAACTATGGCTACACCTTC. Protein: CASSPNEGNYGYTF.

The rearrangement joins TRBV7-2 to TRBJ1-5; 8 bases line up with TRBD1. Germline CDR1 and CDR2: SGHTA and FQGNSA. This CDR3 is built from 16 residues. With 3 bases clipped from V and 7 bases from J, the junction kept 11 bases outside the gene matches. CDR3 protein: CASSFVSGTGIQPQHF. The CDR3 coding sequence is TGTGCCAGCAGCTTCGTCTCCGGGACAGGCATCCAGCCCCAGCATTTT.

The chain uses TRBV6-5 and TRBJ1-2; TRBD1 might be the D (6 bases). Germline V gene lookup returns CDR1 MNHEY and CDR2 SVGAGI. V lost 3 bases, J lost 1 base, and 15 bases lay in between. CDR3 length: 16 amino acids. This CDR3 reads CASSYTTAGVNYGYTF. As DNA, the CDR3 is TGTGCCAGCAGTTATACCACCGCAGGGGTTAACTATGGCTACACCTTC.